These T cell receptor beta chains were read from a single sample in a study of cytomegalovirus exposure and HLA in healthy donors. Clones were sequenced by immunoSEQ multiplex PCR, and TCRdb holds only the in-frame ones, with some missing. The sample yields more than 85,000 clones, roughly four fifths seen once. The sample was PBMCs. The receptor source for this set is a male donor in good health and CMV-seropositive. The CDR3 runs from the conserved cysteine through the conserved F or W. A D gene is named only where the DNA matches it firmly. Some rows have no size entry. The others give once, few or many, or a class for an expanded clone.

CDR3 length	V gene	clone size	D gene	J gene	CDR3 protein	CDR3 DNA
14	TRBV28	-	-	TRBJ1-1	CASSLRLQGTEAFF	TGTGCCAGCAGCCTAAGGTTACAGGGCACTGAAGCTTTCTTT
14	TRBV30	-	-	TRBJ1-5	CAWSRREGRWPQHF	TGTGCCTGGAGTCGACGGGAGGGGAGGTGGCCCCAGCATTTT
15	TRBV4-1	-	-	TRBJ1-4	CASSPRGPLNEKLFF	TGCGCCAGCAGTCCCAGGGGACCCTTAAATGAAAAACTGTTTTTT
15	TRBV5-1	-	-	TRBJ1-2	CASSGQGGGNYGYTF	TGCGCCAGCAGCGGACAAGGGGGGGGTAACTATGGCTACACCTTC
12	TRBV7-2	-	-	TRBJ2-1	CAGARFDNEQFF	TGTGCCGGGGCGAGGTTCGACAATGAGCAGTTCTTC
15	TRBV7-6	few	-	TRBJ2-7	CASSSPRQGGGEQYF	TGTGCCAGCAGCTCGCCCCGACAGGGTGGGGGGGAGCAGTACTTC
13	TRBV5-8	-	-	TRBJ1-2	CASSLYRVSGYTF	TGTGCCAGCAGCTTGTACAGGGTATCAGGCTACACCTTC
14	TRBV28	-	TRBD1	TRBJ1-2	CASSLGQGAGGYTF	TGTGCCAGCAGTTTAGGACAGGGGGCGGGTGGCTACACCTTC
16	TRBV6-1	-	-	TRBJ2-3	CASSESSAVNTDTQYF	TGTGCCAGCAGTGAATCTAGCGCGGTAAACACAGATACGCAGTATTTT
16	TRBV6-6	few	TRBD2	TRBJ2-7	CASSYGSGGAVGEQYF	TGTGCCAGCAGTTACGGTAGCGGGGGGGCCGTAGGCGAGCAGTACTTC
13	TRBV23-1	-	-	TRBJ1-2	CARAGFPGYGYTF	TGCGCCAGGGCCGGGTTTCCGGGGTATGGCTACACCTTC
13	TRBV27	-	TRBD1	TRBJ2-5	CASGQGAGETQYF	TGTGCCAGCGGACAGGGGGCTGGAGAGACCCAGTACTTC
14	TRBV7-9	-	TRBD1	TRBJ2-3	CASKSTGLRDTQYF	TGTGCCAGCAAATCGACAGGGTTAAGAGATACGCAGTATTTT
15	TRBV18	-	TRBD1	TRBJ1-5	CASSPSGGLGQPQHF	TGTGCCAGCTCACCATCAGGGGGCTTGGGGCAGCCCCAGCATTTT
15	TRBV6-6	-	-	TRBJ2-5	CASSYQGVLGETQYF	TGTGCCAGCAGTTACCAAGGGGTTTTAGGAGAGACCCAGTACTTC
12	TRBV11-2	-	-	TRBJ2-5	CASSFAAETQYF	TGTGCCAGCAGCTTTGCGGCGGAGACCCAGTACTTC
13	TRBV19	-	-	TRBJ1-4	CASNEPRNEKLFF	TGTGCCAGTAACGAGCCTCGAAATGAAAAACTGTTTTTT
13	TRBV19	-	TRBD1	TRBJ1-4	CASPGENRGKLFF	TGTGCCAGCCCGGGGGAGAACAGGGGAAAACTGTTTTTT
13	TRBV15	-	-	TRBJ2-7	CATSRDRRGEQYF	TGTGCCACCAGCAGAGATCGCAGGGGAGAGCAGTACTTC
16	TRBV28	-	-	TRBJ1-2	CASIPAGPYSNYGYTF	TGTGCCAGCATCCCCGCTGGGCCTTATTCTAACTATGGCTACACCTTC
12	TRBV7-6	once	-	TRBJ1-2	CASSPGFYGYTF	TGTGCCAGCAGCCCAGGGTTCTATGGCTACACCTTC
16	TRBV13	few	TRBD2	TRBJ2-3	CASRPPNGGAGDTQYF	TGTGCCAGCAGGCCACCGAACGGGGGGGCCGGGGATACGCAGTATTTT
14	TRBV5-1	-	-	TRBJ2-7	CASSSFTGSYEQYF	TGCGCCAGCTCCTCCTTCACGGGATCCTACGAGCAGTACTTC
16	TRBV11-1	-	-	TRBJ1-1	CASSPRNRGPNTEAFF	TGTGCCAGCAGCCCTAGGAATAGGGGTCCCAACACTGAAGCTTTCTTT
14	TRBV7-8	-	-	TRBJ2-7	CASTYGTPIYEQYF	TGTGCCAGCACCTATGGGACTCCTATTTACGAGCAGTACTTC
14	TRBV4-2	-	TRBD2	TRBJ2-3	CASSQEFLAGGQYF	TGTGCCAGCAGCCAAGAGTTTCTAGCGGGCGGCCAGTATTTT
15	TRBV5-5	-	-	TRBJ2-2	CASSDGPGRTGELFF	TGTGCCAGCAGCGATGGGCCAGGAAGAACCGGGGAGCTGTTTTTT
16	TRBV29-1	-	-	TRBJ1-2	CSVEDRAGDANYGYTF	TGCAGCGTTGAAGATCGGGCAGGGGATGCTAACTATGGCTACACCTTC
13	TRBV6-5	-	-	TRBJ1-2	CASSYGQTEGYTF	TGTGCCAGCAGTTACGGTCAGACGGAGGGCTACACCTTC
14	TRBV5-1	-	-	TRBJ2-7	CASSLQRPTAEQYF	TGCGCCAGCAGCTTGCAGCGGCCTACCGCCGAGCAGTACTTC
16	TRBV9	-	-	TRBJ1-2	CASSVRFGQGNYGYTF	TGTGCCAGCAGCGTTAGGTTCGGGCAGGGGAACTATGGCTACACCTTC
12	TRBV10-3	-	-	TRBJ1-1	CAIGPGGTEAFF	TGTGCCATCGGCCCGGGGGGAACTGAAGCTTTCTTT
16	TRBV4-1	-	-	TRBJ1-3	CASSREPQDSGNTIYF	TGCGCCAGCAGCCGGGAACCACAGGACTCTGGAAACACCATATATTTT
15	TRBV7-9	-	TRBD1	TRBJ1-2	CASSPGDRGLWGYTF	TGTGCCAGCAGCCCAGGGGACAGGGGGCTTTGGGGCTACACCTTC
13	TRBV27	-	TRBD1	TRBJ1-1	CASSQTWTGEAFF	TGTGCCAGCAGTCAGACGTGGACAGGGGAAGCTTTCTTT
15	TRBV7-2	few	TRBD2	TRBJ2-5	CASSPGLAAGETQYF	TGTGCCAGCAGCCCAGGACTAGCGGCCGGGGAGACCCAGTACTTC
15	TRBV27	-	TRBD1	TRBJ1-5	CASSFQGVGNQPQHF	TGTGCCAGCAGTTTCCAGGGGGTCGGCAATCAGCCCCAGCATTTT
15	TRBV7-9	once	-	TRBJ2-5	CASSRPRGALETQYF	TGTGCCAGCAGCCGCCCCCGGGGGGCCCTTGAGACCCAGTACTTC
16	TRBV5-6	-	-	TRBJ2-1	CASSLTGGVIDNEQFF	TGTGCCAGCAGCCTTACAGGGGGGGTAATCGACAATGAGCAGTTCTTC
17	TRBV4-2	few	TRBD2	TRBJ2-3	CASSQEGLAGGMDTQYF	TGTGCCAGCAGCCAAGAGGGACTAGCGGGGGGCATGGATACGCAGTATTTT
14	TRBV4-1	-	-	TRBJ1-2	CASSQDTGTDGYTF	TGCGCCAGCAGCCAAGATACAGGGACCGATGGCTACACCTTC
12	TRBV7-3	-	TRBD1	TRBJ1-2	CASSLTGTESYF	TGTGCCAGCAGCTTAACCGGGACAGAGTCTTACTTC
14	TRBV5-1	-	-	TRBJ1-5	CASSSGLPNQPQHF	TGCGCCAGCAGCTCGGGACTACCCAATCAGCCCCAGCATTTT
15	TRBV7-8	-	-	TRBJ2-2	CASSLSSRNTGELFF	TGTGCCAGCAGCTTAAGTAGTCGGAACACCGGGGAGCTGTTTTTT
15	TRBV5-1	-	TRBD1	TRBJ2-5	CASSLVQGAGETQYF	TGCGCCAGCAGCTTGGTGCAGGGGGCAGGAGAGACCCAGTACTTC
13	TRBV18	-	-	TRBJ2-3	CASSSLVVDTQYF	TGTGCCAGCTCATCCCTAGTGGTGGATACGCAGTATTTT
16	TRBV7-2	-	TRBD2	TRBJ2-7	CASSLILAGDSYEQYF	TGTGCCAGCAGCTTAATTTTAGCGGGGGACTCCTACGAGCAGTACTTC
15	TRBV27	few	-	TRBJ1-2	CASTSNRDTNYGYTF	TGTGCCAGCACCTCCAACAGGGATACTAACTATGGCTACACCTTC
16	TRBV25-1	-	-	TRBJ1-2	CASSEMGQGESYGYTF	TGTGCCAGCAGTGAAATGGGTCAAGGGGAATCCTATGGCTACACCTTC